This T cell receptor beta chain was recorded in a study of shared T cell receptors in the human thymus. The V and J ends lost 4 bases and 9 bases, in that order; junction bases with no gene match: 5. The CDR3 covers 13 residues. Germline values: CDR1 MNHEY, CDR2 SMNVEV (reference sequence). TCRdb's table, derived via immunoSEQ multiplex PCR, lists solely in-frame clones and lacks some. This table holds around 340,000 clones, roughly 94% found once. The specimen sequenced was thymocytes. This TCR derives from a human donor. V is TRBV27 and J is TRBJ2-1, with TRBD2 matching over 8 bases. The CDR3 spells CASSSPGGSEQFF. The DNA for the CDR3 is TGTGCCAGCAGTTCCCCGGGGGGGAGTGAGCAGTTCTTC.